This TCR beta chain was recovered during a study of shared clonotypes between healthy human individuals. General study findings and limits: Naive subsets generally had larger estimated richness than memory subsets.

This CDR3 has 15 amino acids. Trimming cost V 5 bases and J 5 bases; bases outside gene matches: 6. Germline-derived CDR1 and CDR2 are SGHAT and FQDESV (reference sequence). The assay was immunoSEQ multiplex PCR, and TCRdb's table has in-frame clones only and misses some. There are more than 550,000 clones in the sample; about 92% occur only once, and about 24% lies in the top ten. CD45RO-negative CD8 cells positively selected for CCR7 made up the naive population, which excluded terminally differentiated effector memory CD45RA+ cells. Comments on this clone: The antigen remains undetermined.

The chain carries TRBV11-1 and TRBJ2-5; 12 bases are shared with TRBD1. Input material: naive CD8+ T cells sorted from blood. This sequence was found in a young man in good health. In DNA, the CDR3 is TGTGCCAGCAGCCACGGGACAGGGGGCGGGGAGACCCAGTACTTC. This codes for CASSHGTGGGETQYF.